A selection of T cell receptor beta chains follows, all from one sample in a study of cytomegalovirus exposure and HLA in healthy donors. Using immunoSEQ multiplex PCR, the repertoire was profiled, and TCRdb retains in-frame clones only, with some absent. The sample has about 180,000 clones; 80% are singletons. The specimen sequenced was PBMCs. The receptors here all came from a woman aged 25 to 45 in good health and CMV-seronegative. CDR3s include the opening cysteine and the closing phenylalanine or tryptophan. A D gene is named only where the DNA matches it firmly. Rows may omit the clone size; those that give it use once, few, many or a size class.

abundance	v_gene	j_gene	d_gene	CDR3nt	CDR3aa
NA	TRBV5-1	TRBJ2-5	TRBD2	TGCGCCAGCAGCTATGGACTAGCGGAGGAAGAGACCCAGTACTTC	CASSYGLAEEETQYF
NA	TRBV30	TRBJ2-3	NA	TGTGCCTGGAGTGTAGGGGGATCCACAGATACGCAGTATTTT	CAWSVGGSTDTQYF
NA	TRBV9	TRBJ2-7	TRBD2	TGTGCCAGCAGCGTAGAGGCTAGCGGGGCCTACGAGCAGTACTTC	CASSVEASGAYEQYF
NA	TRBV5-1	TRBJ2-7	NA	TGCGCCAGCAGCTTGGGTCCCCCCACCTACGAGCAGTACTTC	CASSLGPPTYEQYF
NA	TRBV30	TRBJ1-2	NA	TGTGCCTGGAGGAACGGATACACGGGACACATGGGGAAGCGGTATGGCTACACCTTC	CAWRNGYTGHMGKRYGYTF
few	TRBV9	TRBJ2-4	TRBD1	TGTGCCAGCAGCTTCTCCGGGACAGGGTTACAAAACATTCAGTACTTC	CASSFSGTGLQNIQYF
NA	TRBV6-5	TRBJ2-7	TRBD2	TGTGCCAGCAGTTTCGGGACTACACCTCGCGGGGGAGAGCAGTACTTC	CASSFGTTPRGGEQYF
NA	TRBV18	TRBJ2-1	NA	TGTGCCAGCTCACCCATGGCTGCCGCATATAACGAGCAGTTCTTC	CASSPMAAAYNEQFF
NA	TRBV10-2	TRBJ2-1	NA	TGCGCCAGCAGTGAGTCTTACAGTACCTCCTACAATGAGCAGTTCTTC	CASSESYSTSYNEQFF
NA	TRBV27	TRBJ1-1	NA	TGTGCCAGCAGTTTCTTGGGCGACAGTGAAGCTTTCTTT	CASSFLGDSEAFF
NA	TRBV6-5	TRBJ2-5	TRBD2	TGTGCCAGCAGTTTTTCGGGGGGACGGGGAGAGACCCAGTACTTC	CASSFSGGRGETQYF
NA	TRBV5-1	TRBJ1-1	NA	TGCGCCAGCAGCTTGGAGGCGGCCGTCATGAACACTGAAGCTTTCTTT	CASSLEAAVMNTEAFF
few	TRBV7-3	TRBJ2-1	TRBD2	TGTGCCAGCAGCCTGACTAGCGGTTACAATGAGCAGTTCTTC	CASSLTSGYNEQFF
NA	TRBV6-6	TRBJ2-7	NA	TGTGCCAGCAGTGCCTACAGCTACTACGAGCAGTACTTC	CASSAYSYYEQYF
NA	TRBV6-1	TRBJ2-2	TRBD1	TGTGCCAGCAGAGGACAGGGAACCGGGGAGCTGTTTTTT	CASRGQGTGELFF
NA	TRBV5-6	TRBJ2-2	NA	TGTGCCAGCAGCTCCACTGCGGGGCCCGGGGAGCTGTTTTTT	CASSSTAGPGELFF
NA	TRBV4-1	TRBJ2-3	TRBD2	TGCGCCAGCAGCCAAGATCAGAGGCTAGCGGGGGGAGATACGCAGTATTTT	CASSQDQRLAGGDTQYF
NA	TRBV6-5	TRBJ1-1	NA	TGTGCCAGCAGCCCCGGAGGGGCGAACGAAGCTTTCTTT	CASSPGGANEAFF
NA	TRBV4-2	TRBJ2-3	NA	TGTGCCAGCAGCCAAGGTACAGGAAGCCATGGAGATACGCAGTGTTTT	CASSQGTGSHGDTQCF
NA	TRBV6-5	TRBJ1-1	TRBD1	TGTGCCAGCAGTACCCAACAGGGGACTAGGGCTTTCTTT	CASSTQQGTRAFF
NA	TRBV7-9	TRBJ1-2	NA	TGTGCCAGCAGCTTAGCTCAGGGATATGGCTACACCTTC	CASSLAQGYGYTF
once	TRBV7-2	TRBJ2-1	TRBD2	TGTGCCAGCAGCTTAGCCCGACTAGCGGGGGGCTATGAGCAGTTCTTC	CASSLARLAGGYEQFF
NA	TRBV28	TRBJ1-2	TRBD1	TGTGCCAGCAACGACAGGGGGGACTATGGCTACACCTTC	CASNDRGDYGYTF
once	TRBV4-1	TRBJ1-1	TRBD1	TGCGCCAGCAGCCAGGCGACAGGGCTAAACACTGAAGCTTTCTTT	CASSQATGLNTEAFF
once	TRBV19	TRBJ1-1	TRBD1	TGTGCCTCTGAGGGTCAGGGGGCAAGTGAAGCTTTCTTT	CASEGQGASEAFF
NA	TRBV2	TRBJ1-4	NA	TGTGCCAGCACCCGGCGGGGGCGGGATAATGAAAAACTGTTTTTT	CASTRRGRDNEKLFF
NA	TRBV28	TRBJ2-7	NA	TGTGCCAGCAGTTTCGGAGGGTTGTCCTACGAGCAGTACTTC	CASSFGGLSYEQYF
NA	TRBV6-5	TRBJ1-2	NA	TGTGCCAGCAGTTACTTCCGATCCGGGGATAACTATGGCTACACCTTC	CASSYFRSGDNYGYTF
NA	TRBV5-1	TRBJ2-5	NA	TGCGCCAGCAGCCCGACCCTCGGGGGGCAGGAGACCCAGTACTTC	CASSPTLGGQETQYF
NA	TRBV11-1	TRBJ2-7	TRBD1	TGTGCCAGCAGCTTAGGACAGGGGGACTCCGAGCAGTACTTC	CASSLGQGDSEQYF
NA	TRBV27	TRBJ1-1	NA	TGTGCCAGCAGCCCGGGTCGAAAGGACACTGAAGCTTTCTTT	CASSPGRKDTEAFF
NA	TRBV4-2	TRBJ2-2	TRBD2	TGTGCCAGCAGCTCCCGGACTAGCGGGGGGGGGAACACCGGGGAGCTGTTTTTT	CASSSRTSGGGNTGELFF
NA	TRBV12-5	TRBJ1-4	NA	TGTGCTAGTGGTCAGGGTGTAACTAATGAAAAACTGTTTTTT	CASGQGVTNEKLFF
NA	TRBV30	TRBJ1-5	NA	TGTGCCTGGAGTGATAGGGGGCAGCCCCAGCATTTT	CAWSDRGQPQHF
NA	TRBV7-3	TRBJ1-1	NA	TGTGCCAGCAGCTTAACGGGGGGAATGAACACTGAAGCTTTCTTT	CASSLTGGMNTEAFF
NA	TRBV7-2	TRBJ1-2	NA	TGTGCCAGCAGCTCCAGCGGATGGGGAGGGTATGGCTACACCTTC	CASSSSGWGGYGYTF
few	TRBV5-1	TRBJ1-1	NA	TGCGCCAGCAGCTTGGGGGGGGATAACACTGAAGCTTTCTTT	CASSLGGDNTEAFF
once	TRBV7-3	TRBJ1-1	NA	TGTGCCAGCAGCTTAGGTCCGGGTAACACTGAAGCTTTCTTT	CASSLGPGNTEAFF
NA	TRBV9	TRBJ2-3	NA	TGTGCCAGCAGTGAGGGCCGGGCCGGGGGGCCTATCACAGATACGCAGTATTTT	CASSEGRAGGPITDTQYF
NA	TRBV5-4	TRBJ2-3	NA	TGTGCCAGCAGCCCGGGACTCCTTTTGAGCACAGATACGCAGTATTTT	CASSPGLLLSTDTQYF
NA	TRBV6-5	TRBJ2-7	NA	TGTGCCAGCAGTTACGGCGCTAGTTCCTACGAGCAGTACTTC	CASSYGASSYEQYF
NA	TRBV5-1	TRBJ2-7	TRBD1	TGCGCCAGCAGCTTTACAGGGGAACGCGCCTACGAGCAGTACTTC	CASSFTGERAYEQYF
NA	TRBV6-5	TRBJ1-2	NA	TGTGCCAGCAGTTACATCGGGGGGCAGGTCTATGGCTACACCTTC	CASSYIGGQVYGYTF
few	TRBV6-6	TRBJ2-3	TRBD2	TGTGCCAGCAGTTCGGGAGGGGGGGCTTGGGATACGCAGTATTTT	CASSSGGGAWDTQYF
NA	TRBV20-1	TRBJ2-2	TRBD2	TGCAGTGCCGGGAGGGCCGGGGAGCTGTTTTTT	CSAGRAGELFF
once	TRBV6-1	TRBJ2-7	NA	TGTGCCAGCAGTGAATTGGTCCTCCGGGGATACGAGCAGTACTTC	CASSELVLRGYEQYF
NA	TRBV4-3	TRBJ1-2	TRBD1	TGCGCCAGCAGTCCGGACAGGGATGATGGCTACACCTTC	CASSPDRDDGYTF
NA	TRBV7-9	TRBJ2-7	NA	TGTGCCAGCAGCCTACAGGGTCACGAGCAGTACTTC	CASSLQGHEQYF
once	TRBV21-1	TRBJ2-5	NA	TGTGCCAGCAGCAATCCGTGGGGGGGGCAGGAGACCCAGTACTTC	CASSNPWGGQETQYF
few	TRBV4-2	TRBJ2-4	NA	TGTGCCAGCAGCCAAGCCGATTCAACGGGGTCCCTAGCCAAAAACATTCAGTACTTC	CASSQADSTGSLAKNIQYF
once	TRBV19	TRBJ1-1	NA	TGTGCCAGTACTTGGACAATGGACACTGAAGCTTTCTTT	CASTWTMDTEAFF
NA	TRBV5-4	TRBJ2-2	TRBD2	TGTGCCAGCAGCTTACGACTAGCGGGGGGGCTTAACACCGGGGAGCTGTTTTTT	CASSLRLAGGLNTGELFF
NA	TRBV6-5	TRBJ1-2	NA	TGTGCCAGCAGTTTAGGGGCCCCGCTCGGGGGCTACACCTTC	CASSLGAPLGGYTF
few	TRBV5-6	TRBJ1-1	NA	TGTGCCAGCAGCTTGACAGAAACTGAAGCTTTCTTT	CASSLTETEAFF
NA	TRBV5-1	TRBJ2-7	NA	TGCGCCAGCAGCACCGAGACAGCCTACGAGCAGTACTTC	CASSTETAYEQYF
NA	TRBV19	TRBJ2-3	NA	TGTGCCAGTAGTATACCGGGGTCTGATACGCAGTATTTT	CASSIPGSDTQYF
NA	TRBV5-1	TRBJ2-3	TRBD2	TGCGCCAGCGGAACCACCCCGGGACTAGCGGGAGGCACAGATACGCAGTATTTT	CASGTTPGLAGGTDTQYF